Below are 30 T cell receptor beta chains sequenced from a single sample in a study of T-cell memory formation after mild COVID-19. TCRdb reprocessed the 5' RACE reads via MiXCR and lists one record per CDR3 protein. The sample has hundreds of thousands of distinct CDR3 sequences, roughly 22% seen once. Source material: PBMCs or a T cell subset sorted from them (not recorded which). Receptors were obtained from an adult woman who had mild COVID-19 (a few samples of this study predate the infection). Cell type and time point are not known.

This chain links TRBV9 with TRBJ1-4; D is perhaps TRBD1 (6 bases). Trimming left V 4 bases short and J 2 bases short, with 12 bases between. This CDR3 has 15 amino acids. From germline, CDR1 is SGDLS and CDR2 YYNGEE. CDR3 amino acids: CASSLLGATNEKLFF. CDR3 bases: TGTGCCAGCAGCCTACTGGGGGCCACTAATGAAAAACTGTTTTTT.

This chain links TRBV7-8 with TRBJ2-1; TRBD2 aligns across 9 bases. Germline CDR1 is SGHVS and CDR2 is FQNEAQ. This CDR3 has 17 residues. Unmatched junction bases numbered 9, after V lost 2 bases and J lost 4 bases. Here the CDR3 DNA reads TGTGCCAGCAGCTTACCCCCTTCTAGCGGGGCATACAATGAGCAGTTCTTC. Amino acid sequence: CASSLPPSSGAYNEQFF. The full variable domain, in which reference TRBV7-8 and TRBJ2-1 provide the parts outside the CDR3, is GAGVSQSPRYKVAKRGQDVALRCDPISGHVSLFWYQQALGQGPEFLTYFQNEAQLDKSGLPSDRFFAERPEGSVSTLKIQRTQQEDSAVYLCASSLPPSSGAYNEQFFGPGTRLTVL.

This sequence joins TRBV24-1 and TRBJ2-3, with D unclear. Per germline, CDR1 KGHDR and CDR2 SFDVKD. V gave up 4 bases and J gave up 2 bases, with 9 bases separating them. This CDR3 region has 14 residues. The DNA of the CDR3 is TGTGCCACCAGTGACCCCCTTTACACAGATACGCAGTATTTT. This sequence encodes CATSDPLYTDTQYF.

This clonotype was seen only a few times. The V and J genes are TRBV5-1 and TRBJ1-3; a weak D match, TRBD1 (6 bases). The CDR3 runs 16 residues. Trimming cost V 1 base and J 0 bases, with 11 bases left between them. CDR1 and CDR2 (germline): SGHRS, YFSETQ. CDR3 bases: TGCGCCAGCAGCTTGACAGGGACAACCTCTGGAAACACCATATATTTT. Translating it yields CASSLTGTTSGNTIYF.

The chain joins TRBV11-2 to TRBJ2-7; TRBD1 might be the D (7 bases). Deletions cut 1 base from V and 2 bases from J, with 18 bases between. This CDR3 contains 17 residues. From germline, CDR1 is SGHAT and CDR2 FQNNGV. CDR3 sequence (DNA): TGTGCCAGCAGCTTAGCTCCGACAGGGAGGTCGACCTACGAGCAGTACTTC. It is translated as CASSLAPTGRSTYEQYF.

The genes are TRBV6-5 and TRBJ2-1, with 10 positions matching TRBD2. The trim removed 5 bases at V and 4 bases at J, leaving 8 bases unmatched. This CDR3 comprises 16 residues. The germline gives CDR1 MNHEY, CDR2 SVGAGI. The DNA of the CDR3 is TGTGCCAGCAGTCCGGGGGATAGCGGGAGGTACAATGAGCAGTTCTTC. This gives the protein CASSPGDSGRYNEQFF.

The chain links TRBV7-3 to TRBJ2-1; D is possibly TRBD1 or TRBD2 (5 bases each). This CDR3 has 15 amino acids. Per germline, CDR1 SGHTA and CDR2 FQGTGA. V was trimmed by 1 base and J by 4 bases, leaving 11 bases between them. The CDR3: CASSLSRGRYNEQFF. The CDR3 DNA follows: TGTGCCAGCAGCTTAAGTCGGGGACGGTACAATGAGCAGTTCTTC.

The rearrangement joins TRBV25-1 to TRBJ2-7, with D possibly being TRBD1 (5 bases). V lost 4 bases to trimming and J lost 6 bases, with 25 bases between them. Looked up from germline, CDR1 is MGHDK and CDR2 is SYGVNS. The CDR3 length is 17 residues. In DNA, the CDR3 is TGTGCCAGCAGTGCCCCAGACAGCAAGTCGGTTATTAGCGAGCAGTACTTC. It codes for CASSAPDSKSVISEQYF.

This clonotype was seen a handful of times. The V gene is TRBV21-1, the J gene TRBJ2-1; TRBD1, the D gene given by the table, was not confirmed from the DNA. TRBV21-1 is noted as a pseudogene. The CDR3 totals 16 residues. CDR3 loop: CATDFEGGHACFEQFF. Written as DNA, the CDR3 is TGTGCCACGGATTTTGAGGGGGGCCACGCCTGCTTTGAGCAGTTCTTC.

The sample holds many counts of this clonotype. The V gene is TRBV7-2, the J gene TRBJ2-3; 9 bases are shared with TRBD2. CDR1 is SGHTA, CDR2 FQGNSA, per germline. The V segment lost 5 bases and the J segment 1 base; nucleotides outside the gene matches: 7. This CDR3 region has 16 residues. CDR3 sequence (DNA): TGTGCCAGCAGCCTAGGGCCTAGCGGGGGCACAGATACGCAGTATTTT. It yields the protein CASSLGPSGGTDTQYF.

This clonotype was observed a handful of times. J is TRBJ2-1 and V is TRBV7-6; 7 bases align to TRBD1. Germline V lookup: CDR1 SGHVS, CDR2 FNYEAQ. The V gene end was trimmed by 5 bases and the J gene end by 2 bases; junction bases not matched to a gene: 6. The CDR3 consists of 15 residues. The CDR3 region has the DNA TGTGCCAGCAGCCATCCAGGGGGAACCTACAATGAGCAGTTCTTC. Its protein product is CASSHPGGTYNEQFF.

This clonotype showed up many times. The genes are TRBV7-9 and TRBJ2-3; D remains ambiguous. This CDR3 region has 11 residues. Germline CDR1 reads SEHNR; CDR2 reads FQNEAQ (reference sequence). V was pared by 3 bases and J by 4 bases, with 2 bases between. The CDR3: CASSFPDTQYF. Here the CDR3 DNA reads TGTGCCAGCAGCTTTCCAGATACGCAGTATTTT.

This clonotype was seen only a few times. This chain joins TRBV5-1 and TRBJ2-1; 8 bases match TRBD2. Trimming cost V 6 bases and J 7 bases; bases outside gene matches: 6. CDR3 size: 13 residues. CDR1 and CDR2 from the germline V gene are SGHRS and YFSETQ. CDR3 nucleotide sequence: TGCGCCAGCAAAAGGTCGGGAGGGAATGAGCAGTTCTTC. It is translated as CASKRSGGNEQFF. Complete variable domain (other parts from reference TRBV5-1 and TRBJ2-1): KAGVTQTPRYLIKTRGQQVTLSCSPISGHRSVSWYQQTPGQGLQFLFEYFSETQRNKGNFPGRFSGRQFSNSRSEMNVSTLELGDSALYLCASKRSGGNEQFFGPGTRLTVL.

This clonotype was seen only a few times. This rearrangement joins TRBV3-1 to TRBJ2-1, with 9 bases that match TRBD2. The germline gives CDR1 LGHDT, CDR2 YNNKEL (reference sequence). The ends lost 2 bases at V and 4 bases at J; junction bases unmatched: 3. The CDR3 sequence is 15 residues long. This CDR3 is CASSQPTSGYNEQFF. The CDR3 DNA is TGTGCCAGCAGCCAACCGACTAGCGGATACAATGAGCAGTTCTTC.

This clonotype occurred a few times. In nucleotides, the CDR3 is TGTGCTAGCCGGGCCGGCGGGAGTGAAGGGGCCAACGTCCTGACTTTC. This codes for CASRAGGSEGANVLTF. This sequence joins TRBV7-7 and TRBJ2-6; 7 bases line up with TRBD2. The CDR3 has 16 amino acids. The germline gives CDR1 SSHAT, CDR2 FNYEAQ (reference sequence).

Here the CDR3 DNA reads TGTGCCAGCAGCGAAGGGACTAGCGGGACGCAGTATTTT. Protein: CASSEGTSGTQYF. V is TRBV9 and J is TRBJ2-3, with TRBD2 identical over 12 bases. Looked up from germline, CDR1 is SGDLS and CDR2 is YYNGEE. The ends lost 3 bases at V and 9 bases at J; junction bases unmatched: 2. This CDR3 comprises 13 residues. The full variable domain, completed using reference TRBV9 and TRBJ2-3, is DSGVTQTPKHLITATGQRVTLRCSPRSGDLSVYWYQQSLDQGLQFLIQYYNGEERAKGNILERFSAQQFPDLHSELNLSSLELGDSALYFCASSEGTSGTQYFGPGTRLTVL.

This clonotype was observed a single time. The chain has TRBV27 and TRBJ1-1; D unclear. The CDR3 is 14 residues long. Germline CDR1 and CDR2: MNHEY and SMNVEV (reference sequence). V lost 6 bases and J lost 4, with 15 bases in between. The CDR3 loop is CASREGGSGTEAFF. CDR3 DNA sequence: TGTGCCAGCAGAGAGGGCGGTTCGGGCACTGAAGCTTTCTTT.

V gene TRBV7-2 combines with J gene TRBJ2-5, with 8 bases matching TRBD2. After removal of 2 bases from V and 5 bases from J, the junction contained 13 bases not matched to a gene. Per germline, CDR1 SGHTA and CDR2 FQGNSA. CDR3 length: 17 residues. The CDR3 protein is CASSLIVSGGRLETQYF. CDR3 DNA sequence: TGTGCCAGCAGCTTAATTGTATCGGGGGGGCGGTTGGAGACCCAGTACTTC. Full variable domain (outside the CDR3, taken from reference TRBV7-2 and TRBJ2-5): GAGVSQSPSNKVTEKGKDVELRCDPISGHTALYWYRQSLGQGLEFLIYFQGNSAPDKSGLPSDRFSAERTGGSVSTLTIQRTQQEDSAVYLCASSLIVSGGRLETQYFGPGTRLLVL.

This clonotype was counted ten times or more. The chain couples TRBV15 to TRBJ2-7; TRBD1 might be the D (6 bases). V was shortened by 4 bases and J by 9 bases, with 16 bases between the two germline ends. The CDR3 is 13 amino acids. Germline V lookup: CDR1 LNHNV, CDR2 YYDKDF (reference sequence). The CDR3 loop is CATSTQGQPGQYF. Written as DNA, the CDR3 is TGTGCCACCAGCACCCAGGGGCAACCCGGGCAGTACTTC. Together with reference TRBV15 and TRBJ2-7, the CDR3 gives the full variable domain: DAMVIQNPRYQVTQFGKPVTLSCSQTLNHNVMYWYQQKSSQAPKLLFHYYDKDFNNEADTPDNFQSRRPNTSFCFLDIRSPGLGDTAMYLCATSTQGQPGQYFGPGTRLTVT.

The chain has TRBV12-3 or TRBV12-4 and TRBJ1-2, with TRBD1 matching 7 bases. V dropped 6 bases and J dropped 6; count of bases not matched to a gene: 7. The CDR3 covers 13 residues. CDR3 residues: CASRFTGAHGYTF. The CDR3, as DNA: TGTGCCAGCAGATTCACAGGGGCTCATGGCTACACCTTC.

The chain couples TRBV7-2 to TRBJ2-7, with D tentatively TRBD2 (6 bases). CDR1 SGHTA and CDR2 FQGNSA come from the germline V gene. V was pared by 4 bases and J by 0 bases, with 13 bases between. The CDR3 sequence is 15 residues long. CDR3 loop: CASSSVEGISYEQYF. Written as DNA, the CDR3 is TGTGCCAGCAGCTCCGTGGAGGGAATCTCCTACGAGCAGTACTTC. The entire variable domain, with the rest obtained from reference TRBV7-2 and TRBJ2-7, is as follows: GAGVSQSPSNKVTEKGKDVELRCDPISGHTALYWYRQSLGQGLEFLIYFQGNSAPDKSGLPSDRFSAERTGGSVSTLTIQRTQQEDSAVYLCASSSVEGISYEQYFGPGTRLTVT.

This clonotype has just a few counts. The chain has TRBV7-2 and TRBJ2-1; 9 bases are shared with TRBD1. The CDR3 is made up of 16 amino acids. V lost 3 bases and J lost 8; bases outside the gene matches: 11. CDR1 is SGHTA, CDR2 FQGNSA, per germline. The CDR3 DNA reads TGTGCCAGCAGCTTCTGGACAGGACAGGGGATAGATGAGCAGTTCTTC. This translates into CASSFWTGQGIDEQFF.

V usage is TRBV7-9 and J usage is TRBJ2-1; 8 nucleotides line up with TRBD2. Germline assignment: CDR1 SEHNR and CDR2 FQNEAQ (reference sequence). The CDR3 is made up of 17 amino acids. The junction had 17 bases not matched to a gene; V was cut back by 5 bases and J by 8 bases. CDR3 region: CASSRKEVSGAVDEQFF. CDR3 nucleotide sequence: TGTGCCAGCAGCCGAAAGGAGGTTAGCGGGGCAGTCGATGAGCAGTTCTTC.

The chain recombines TRBV12-3 or TRBV12-4 with TRBJ2-1; 9 bases align to TRBD1. Trimming cost V 5 bases and J 6 bases; bases outside gene matches: 8. The CDR3 consists of 15 residues. The CDR3 spells CASSRDGTGRNEQFF. The CDR3 region has the DNA TGTGCCAGCAGTCGGGACGGGACAGGGCGCAATGAGCAGTTCTTC.

The chain couples TRBV19 to TRBJ2-7; 9 bases line up with TRBD1. The CDR3 has 15 residues. The V gene's germline CDR1 is LNHDA and CDR2 SQIVND (reference sequence). V lost 4 bases and J lost 4; bases outside the gene matches: 8. The CDR3 protein is CASSTLGTGLYEQYF. CDR3 coding DNA: TGTGCCAGTAGTACCCTCGGGACAGGGTTATACGAGCAGTACTTC. Complete variable domain (other parts from reference TRBV19 and TRBJ2-7): DGGITQSPKYLFRKEGQNVTLSCEQNLNHDAMYWYRQDPGQGLRLIYYSQIVNDFQKGDIAEGYSVSREKKESFPLTVTSAQKNPTAFYLCASSTLGTGLYEQYFGPGTRLTVT.

The rearrangement links TRBV5-1 to TRBJ2-3; D is unresolved. The CDR3 is made up of 15 amino acids. Trimming removed 0 bases from V and 6 bases from J, with 14 bases in between. Germline CDR1 SGHRS, CDR2 YFSETQ. Here the CDR3 reads CASSLGLLLRDTQYF. The CDR3 DNA sequence: TGCGCCAGCAGCTTGGGCCTTTTACTGAGGGATACGCAGTATTTT.

This clonotype was seen repeatedly, ten times or more. The chain couples TRBV23-1 to TRBJ2-3; D is undetermined. TRBV23-1 is an open reading frame whose function is uncertain. V was trimmed by 4 bases and J by 9 bases, leaving 8 bases between them. CDR3 length: 11 amino acids. In DNA, the CDR3 is TGCGCCAGCAGTCTACCGGCAACGCAGTATTTT. This translates into CASSLPATQYF.

CDR3 DNA sequence: TGTGCCTCCGATGTTAGAACCGCGTATACCGAGCAGTTCTTC. Its protein is CASDVRTAYTEQFF. V and J are TRBV30 and TRBJ2-1; D is unclear. Trimming left V 7 bases short and J 10 bases short, with 23 bases between. Germline V lookup: CDR1 GTSNPN, CDR2 SVGIG (reference sequence). The CDR3 runs to 14 residues.

This clonotype was seen only a few times. This chain links TRBV29-1 with TRBJ1-1; possible D gene TRBD1, 5 bases. From germline, CDR1 is SQVTM and CDR2 ANQGSEA. V was pared by 4 bases and J by 3 bases, with 12 bases between. The CDR3 spans 13 residues. The CDR3 sequence is CSVGSQGYTEAFF. The DNA for the CDR3 is TGCAGCGTTGGGTCTCAGGGTTACACTGAAGCTTTCTTT.

The chain couples TRBV24-1 to TRBJ2-2; D not resolved. V was shortened by 5 bases and J by 4 bases, with 4 bases between the two germline ends. Germline values: CDR1 KGHDR, CDR2 SFDVKD. The CDR3 consists of 12 residues. The CDR3 region is CATSVRTGELFF. In nucleotides, the CDR3 is TGTGCCACCAGTGTTCGCACCGGGGAGCTGTTTTTT.